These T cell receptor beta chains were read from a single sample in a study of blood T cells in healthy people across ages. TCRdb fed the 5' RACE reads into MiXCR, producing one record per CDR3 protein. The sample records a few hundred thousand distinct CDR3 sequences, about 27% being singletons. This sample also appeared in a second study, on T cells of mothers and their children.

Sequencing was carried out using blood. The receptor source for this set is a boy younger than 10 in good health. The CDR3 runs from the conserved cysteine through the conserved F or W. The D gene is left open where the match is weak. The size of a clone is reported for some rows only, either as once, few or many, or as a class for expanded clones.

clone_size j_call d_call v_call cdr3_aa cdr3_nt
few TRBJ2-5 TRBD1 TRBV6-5 CASSYSGTGQETQYF TGTGCCAGCAGTTACTCCGGGACAGGTCAAGAGACCCAGTACTTC
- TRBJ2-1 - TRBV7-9 CASSPAPRLESNEQFF TGTGCCAGCAGCCCCGCTCCGAGACTAGAATCCAATGAGCAGTTCTTC
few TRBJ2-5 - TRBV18 CASSPNRRGETQYF TGTGCCAGCTCACCGAACAGGCGAGGGGAGACCCAGTACTTC
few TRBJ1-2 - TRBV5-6 CASSGRTVGNGYTF TGTGCCAGCAGCGGGCGGACCGTCGGGAATGGCTACACCTTC
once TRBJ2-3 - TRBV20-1 CSASGLIKGREGKVTDTQYF TGCAGTGCTAGTGGCCTCATCAAGGGGCGCGAAGGGAAGGTAACAGATACGCAGTATTTT
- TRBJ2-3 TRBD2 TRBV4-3 CASSQDAGARTDTQYF TGCGCCAGCAGCCAAGATGCGGGAGCGAGGACAGATACGCAGTATTTT
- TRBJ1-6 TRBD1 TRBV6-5 CASSRPGQGNSPLHF TGTGCCAGCAGTCGCCCCGGACAGGGAAATTCACCCCTCCACTTT
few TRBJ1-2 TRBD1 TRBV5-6 CASSLLGQGDGYGYTF TGTGCCAGCAGCTTGTTGGGACAGGGGGACGGGTATGGCTACACCTTC
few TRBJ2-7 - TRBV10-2 CASTSGNEQYF TGCGCCAGCACCTCAGGGAACGAGCAGTACTTC
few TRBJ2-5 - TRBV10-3 CAISDPGRTETQYF TGTGCCATCAGTGACCCCGGACGGACCGAGACCCAGTACTTC
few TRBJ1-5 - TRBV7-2 CASSLDSQPQHF TGTGCCAGCAGCTTAGACAGCCAGCCCCAGCATTTT
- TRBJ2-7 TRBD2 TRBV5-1 CASSLSGTSEQYF TGCGCCAGCAGCTTGTCCGGGACTAGCGAGCAGTACTTC
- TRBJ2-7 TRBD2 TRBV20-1 CSARESGRAGEQYF TGCAGTGCTAGAGAAAGCGGGAGAGCGGGCGAGCAGTACTTC
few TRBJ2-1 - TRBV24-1 CATSDLTRGEQFF TGTGCCACCAGTGATTTGACTAGGGGGGAGCAGTTCTTC
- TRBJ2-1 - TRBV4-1 CASSTDSSARSSYNEQFF TGCGCCAGCAGCACCGATTCTAGCGCCAGGAGCTCCTACAATGAGCAGTTCTTC
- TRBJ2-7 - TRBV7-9 CASSLGRSLPAF TGTGCCAGCAGCTTAGGACGGAGCCTCCCAGCCTTC
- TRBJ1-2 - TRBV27 CASSLISGYGYTF TGTGCCAGCAGTTTAATTTCGGGGTATGGCTACACCTTC
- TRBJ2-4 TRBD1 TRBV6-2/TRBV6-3 CASSWGGQGAWNDKNIQYF TGTGCCAGCAGTTGGGGGGGACAGGGGGCCTGGAACGACAAAAACATTCAGTACTTC
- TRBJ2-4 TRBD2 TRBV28 CPSSLGGSLAKNIQYF TGTCCCAGCAGTTTGGGCGGGAGTCTAGCCAAAAACATTCAGTACTTC
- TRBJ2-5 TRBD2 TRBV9 CASSPGGGWQETQYF TGTGCCAGCAGCCCCGGGGGGGGCTGGCAAGAGACCCAGTACTTC
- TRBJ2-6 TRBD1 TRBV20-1 CSATQGAGANVLTF TGCAGTGCTACCCAGGGGGCCGGGGCCAACGTCCTGACTTTC